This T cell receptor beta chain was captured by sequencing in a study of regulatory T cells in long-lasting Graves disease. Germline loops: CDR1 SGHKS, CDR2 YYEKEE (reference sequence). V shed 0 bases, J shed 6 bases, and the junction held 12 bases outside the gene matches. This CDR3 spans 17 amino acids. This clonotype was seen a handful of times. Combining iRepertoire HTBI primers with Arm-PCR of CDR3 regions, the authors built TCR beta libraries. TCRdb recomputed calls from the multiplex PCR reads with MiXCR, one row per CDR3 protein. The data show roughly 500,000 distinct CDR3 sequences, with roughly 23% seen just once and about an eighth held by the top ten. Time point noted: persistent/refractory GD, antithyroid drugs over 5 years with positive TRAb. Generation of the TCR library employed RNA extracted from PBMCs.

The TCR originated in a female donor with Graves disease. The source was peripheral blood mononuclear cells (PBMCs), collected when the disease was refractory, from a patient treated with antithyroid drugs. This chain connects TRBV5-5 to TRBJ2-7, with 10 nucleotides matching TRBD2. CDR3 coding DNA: TGTGCCAGCAGCTTGGAAGCTAGCGGGAGCTGGGCCTCCGAGCAGTACTTC. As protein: CASSLEASGSWASEQYF.